What follows are 18 T cell receptor beta chains derived from one specimen sequenced in a study of shared clonotypes between healthy human individuals. TCRdb keeps only in-frame clones here, not all; method: immunoSEQ multiplex PCR. The table has about 2.5 million clones, just under 95% seen once. The sequenced material came from naive CD4+ T cells from PBMCs. The subset denotes: CD45RA+ positively selected. All receptors derive from a man aged 18-30 years in good health. Some clones in this sample may be carry-over from other donors' samples.

V and J are TRBV2 and TRBJ1-2, with D unresolved. The CDR3 extends over 15 amino acids. Germline CDR1 and CDR2: SNHLY and FYNNEI. V was cut by 7 bases and J by 1 base, with 16 bases left in between. The DNA of the CDR3 is TGTGCCAGCACACTCACGGACCCAGTTAACTATGGCTACACCTTC. This gives the protein CASTLTDPVNYGYTF.

About this clone itself: Other nucleotide sequences from this sample produce the same CDR3. J is TRBJ2-2 and V is TRBV9, with D possibly TRBD2 on 5 matching bases. Trimming cost V 0 bases and J 1 base, with 7 bases left between them. The CDR3 is made up of 15 amino acids. Germline CDR1 reads SGDLS; CDR2 reads YYNGEE. The CDR3 loop reads CASSVVGGNTGELFF. CDR3 DNA sequence: TGTGCCAGCAGCGTAGTCGGAGGGAACACCGGGGAGCTGTTTTTT.

This chain links TRBV30 with TRBJ2-7; the match to TRBD2 covers 7 bases. This CDR3 has 13 amino acids. Losses at the gene ends were 1 base for V and 2 bases for J; bases not matched to a gene: 2. Germline V gene sequence: CDR1 GTSNPN, CDR2 SVGIG (reference sequence). The CDR3 region is CAWSGLAAYEQYF. The CDR3 DNA sequence: TGTGCCTGGAGTGGGCTAGCGGCCTACGAGCAGTACTTC.

V is TRBV2 and J is TRBJ1-4; no reliable D call. The CDR3 has 14 amino acids. The germline V gene has CDR1 SNHLY and CDR2 FYNNEI. Trimming removed 3 bases at V and 7 bases at J, with 12 bases between. CDR3 sequence: CASSEEGLGEKLFF. The DNA for the CDR3 is TGTGCCAGCAGTGAGGAGGGATTAGGTGAAAAACTGTTTTTT.

The rearrangement uses TRBV28 and TRBJ2-5; 7 bases are a match to TRBD1. Germline V gene lookup returns CDR1 MDHEN and CDR2 SYDVKM. The CDR3 has 15 amino acids. After removal of 5 bases from V and 6 bases from J, the junction contained 12 bases not matched to a gene. The CDR3 protein is CASSAGGTGTQTQYF. CDR3 DNA: TGTGCCAGCAGTGCAGGGGGAACGGGCACGCAGACCCAGTACTTC.

A word on this clone: In the same sample, other DNA sequences code for this CDR3. V and J are TRBV9 and TRBJ2-7, with 9 bases matching TRBD1. This CDR3 spans 15 amino acids. Trimming cost V 2 bases and J 4 bases; bases outside gene matches: 7. The germline CDR1 and CDR2 sequences are SGDLS and YYNGEE. The DNA for the CDR3 is TGTGCCAGCAGCGTTTCGGGACAGGGCTCGTACGAGCAGTACTTC. It translates to CASSVSGQGSYEQYF. The full variable domain, its missing parts supplied by reference TRBV9 and TRBJ2-7, is DSGVTQTPKHLITATGQRVTLRCSPRSGDLSVYWYQQSLDQGLQFLIQYYNGEERAKGNILERFSAQQFPDLHSELNLSSLELGDSALYFCASSVSGQGSYEQYFGPGTRLTVT.

Only one count was recorded for this clone. This chain links TRBV7-8 with TRBJ1-2; D is uncertain. This CDR3 is 12 amino acids long. The germline V and J ends were trimmed by 3 bases and 4 bases, with 6 bases remaining between them. The germline V gene encodes CDR1 SGHVS and CDR2 FQNEAQ. The CDR3 DNA reads as TGTGCCAGCAGCTTTGTAAGCTATGGCTACACCTTC. This translates into CASSFVSYGYTF.

This clone was seen once. V usage is TRBV12-5 and J usage is TRBJ2-2; D is possibly TRBD2 (6 bases). V gave up 3 bases and J gave up 7 bases, with 15 bases separating them. This CDR3 comprises 15 residues. Germline V gives CDR1 LGHNT, CDR2 FRNRAP. The CDR3 sequence: CASGLGAGRVGELFF. In nucleotides, the CDR3 is TGTGCTAGTGGTTTAGGTGCGGGAAGGGTCGGGGAGCTGTTTTTT.

This chain joins TRBV7-9 and TRBJ2-7; 10 positions match TRBD1. Trimming at V came to 5 bases and at J to 3 bases, leaving 7 bases not matched to a gene. The CDR3 runs to 15 residues. Germline CDR1 SEHNR, CDR2 FQNEAQ (reference sequence). This CDR3 is CASSGAGTGVYEQYF. The CDR3 region has the DNA TGTGCCAGCAGCGGGGCCGGGACAGGGGTCTACGAGCAGTACTTC.

V usage is TRBV5-1 and J usage is TRBJ1-5, with 8 bases lining up with TRBD1. V lost 3 bases, J lost 3 bases, and 2 bases stayed unmatched. Germline values: CDR1 SGHRS, CDR2 YFSETQ. The CDR3 is 14 amino acids. CDR3 sequence (DNA): TGCGCCAGCAGCTCGACAGGGGTCAATCAGCCCCAGCATTTT. It codes for CASSSTGVNQPQHF.

The CDR3 loop reads CASSFLQGLLVNEQFF. In DNA form, the CDR3 reads TGTGCCAGCAGCTTTTTACAGGGTTTGTTGGTCAATGAGCAGTTCTTC. The chain combines TRBV7-6 with TRBJ2-1; D may be TRBD1 (6 bases). The V gene lost 3 bases and the J gene lost 6 bases, with 18 bases spanning the gap. CDR1 is SGHVS and CDR2 is FNYEAQ in the germline V gene. The CDR3 is made up of 16 amino acids.

The gene calls are TRBV27 and TRBJ2-4; TRBD2 might be the D (6 bases). The CDR3 contains 15 residues. Germline-derived CDR1 and CDR2 are MNHEY and SMNVEV (reference sequence). V lost 1 base and J 10 bases, leaving 17 bases between the germline ends. Written as DNA, the CDR3 is TGTGCCAGCAGTTTATATGCGCGGGGAGCCGGGATTCAGTACTTC. This encodes CASSLYARGAGIQYF.

V and J are TRBV15 and TRBJ2-3; 8 bases are a match to TRBD2. V gave up 8 bases and J gave up 7 bases; unmatched junction bases: 11. This CDR3 has 14 residues. Germline-derived CDR1 and CDR2 are LNHNV and YYDKDF (reference sequence). This CDR3 is CATRTSSFPNTQYF. The CDR3 nucleotides are TGTGCCACCCGGACTAGCTCTTTTCCAAATACGCAGTATTTT. The entire variable domain, with the rest obtained from reference TRBV15 and TRBJ2-3, is as follows: DAMVIQNPRYQVTQFGKPVTLSCSQTLNHNVMYWYQQKSSQAPKLLFHYYDKDFNNEADTPDNFQSRRPNTSFCFLDIRSPGLGDTAMYLCATRTSSFPNTQYFGPGTRLTVL.

J is TRBJ1-2 and V is TRBV19, with D possibly matching TRBD1 (5 bases). This CDR3 comprises 14 residues. Trimming removed 4 bases from V and 4 bases from J, with 13 bases in between. Germline lookup yields CDR1 LNHDA and CDR2 SQIVND (reference sequence). This CDR3 is CASSNRGTGYGYTF. Written as DNA, the CDR3 is TGTGCCAGTAGTAACCGAGGGACGGGCTATGGCTACACCTTC.

J is TRBJ2-3 and V is TRBV18, with D unclear. From germline, CDR1 is KGHSH and CDR2 LQKENI. This CDR3 has 14 amino acids. Trimming left V 0 bases short and J 3 bases short, with 7 bases between. The CDR3 loop reads CASSPPRKTDTQYF. CDR3 nucleotide sequence: TGTGCCAGCTCACCACCGAGAAAAACAGATACGCAGTATTTT. The full variable domain, in which reference TRBV18 and TRBJ2-3 provide the parts outside the CDR3, is NAGVMQNPRHLVRRRGQEARLRCSPMKGHSHVYWYRQLPEEGLKFMVYLQKENIIDESGMPKERFSAEFPKEGPSILRIQQVVRGDSAAYFCASSPPRKTDTQYFGPGTRLTVL.

V is TRBV5-1 and J is TRBJ2-7; 9 nucleotides align to TRBD2. The V and J ends lost 4 bases and 6 bases, in that order; junction bases with no gene match: 11. Looked up from germline, CDR1 is SGHRS and CDR2 is YFSETQ. The CDR3 is made up of 15 amino acids. The CDR3 loop is CASSTEGSGRSEQYF. In nucleotides, the CDR3 is TGCGCCAGCAGCACGGAAGGAAGCGGGAGGAGCGAGCAGTACTTC.

The rearrangement joins TRBV4-1 to TRBJ1-4; 9 bases are shared with TRBD1. V gave up 4 bases and J gave up 8 bases; unmatched junction bases: 2. This CDR3 region has 13 residues. CDR1 is MGHRA, CDR2 YSYEKL, per germline. CDR3 sequence reads: CASSRTGAEKLFF. CDR3 DNA sequence: TGCGCCAGCAGCCGGACAGGGGCCGAAAAACTGTTTTTT.

This chain connects TRBV5-1 to TRBJ2-1, with 10 bases lining up with TRBD2. With 2 bases clipped from V and 0 bases from J, the junction kept 5 bases outside the gene matches. The CDR3 totals 17 residues. Germline CDR1 is SGHRS and CDR2 is YFSETQ. The DNA for the CDR3 is TGCGCCAGCAGCTTAATGCTAGCGGGAGTCTCCTACAATGAGCAGTTCTTC. Translating gives CASSLMLAGVSYNEQFF.